This TCR beta chain was profiled in a study of cytomegalovirus exposure and HLA in healthy donors. Study details: Out of 150 million to 200 million T cells, an earlier analysis found over 90 million unique TCR beta sequences in total. Study-wide points: Several top significant clusters appeared, in a later analysis, to be linked to common viral pathogens. Analysis was performed later, and it showed HLA-associated TCR beta chains to be more clonally expanded than equally common others. The majority of CMV-associated TCR beta chains were reported as apparently HLA-restricted in a later analysis.

This clone occurred once. Its matching antigen is unknown. The PCR ran on 60 Vbeta and 13 Jbeta primers. Method: immunoSEQ multiplex PCR; TCRdb's copy keeps in-frame clones and lacks some. The sample has about 120,000 clones; roughly four fifths are singletons. With V trimmed by 4 bases and J by 5 bases, 12 bases remained unmatched. The germline V gene has CDR1 SGDLS and CDR2 YYNGEE. The CDR3 extends over 15 amino acids. The gene calls are TRBV9 and TRBJ2-7, with 7 bases lining up with TRBD2. The sequence was obtained from a middle-aged woman in good health and CMV-seronegative. The sequencing sample was made of PBMCs. Written as DNA, the CDR3 is TGTGCCAGCAGCCCCGGGCGGGGGTCCTACGACGAGCAGTACTTC. Amino acids: CASSPGRGSYDEQYF.